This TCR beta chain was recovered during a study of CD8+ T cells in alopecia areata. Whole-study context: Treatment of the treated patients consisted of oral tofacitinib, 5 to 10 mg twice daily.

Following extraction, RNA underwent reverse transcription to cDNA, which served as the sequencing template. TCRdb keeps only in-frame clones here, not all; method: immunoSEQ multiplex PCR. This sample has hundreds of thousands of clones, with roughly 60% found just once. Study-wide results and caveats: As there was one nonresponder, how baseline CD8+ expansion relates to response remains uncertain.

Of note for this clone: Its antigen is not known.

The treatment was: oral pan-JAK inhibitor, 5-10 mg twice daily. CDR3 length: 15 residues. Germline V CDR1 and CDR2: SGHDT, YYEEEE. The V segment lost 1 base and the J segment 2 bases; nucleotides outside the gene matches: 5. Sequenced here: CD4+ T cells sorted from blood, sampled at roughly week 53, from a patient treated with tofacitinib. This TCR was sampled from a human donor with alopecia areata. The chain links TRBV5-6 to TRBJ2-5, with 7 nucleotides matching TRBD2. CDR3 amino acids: CASSLPGGLQETQYF. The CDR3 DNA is TGTGCCAGCAGCTTGCCGGGGGGTCTACAAGAGACCCAGTACTTC.